This T cell receptor (beta chain) originates from a study of tumor and adjacent non-tumor tissue in lung cancer. At the level of the study: The cohort had about a dozen adenocarcinoma, a couple of squamous cell and 1 small cell patients. Patients were aged roughly 30 to 76, fewer than twelve men and about five women, stage I to III.

This CDR3 comprises 11 residues. Germline-derived CDR1 and CDR2 are DFQATT and SNEGSKA (reference sequence). V was cut by 0 bases and J by 5 bases, with 1 base left in between. This clonotype was observed a few times. This sample's RNA came from whole unsorted tissue. Three rounds of nested PCR, following a modified ARM-PCR protocol, produced the TCRbeta library. TCRdb re-derived calls from the multiplex PCR reads in MiXCR, one entry per CDR3 protein. The sample holds about 200,000 distinct CDR3 sequences, roughly 70% seen once. This TCR derives from a man aged 55 to 70 with non-small cell lung cancer. The sample was lung tumor tissue. The chain links TRBV20-1 to TRBJ1-4; D ambiguous. The CDR3 region has the DNA TGCAGTGCTAGAGAGAATGAAAAACTGTTTTTT. This translates into CSARENEKLFF.